The present T cell receptor beta chain was sequenced within a study of PD-1 blockade in classical Hodgkin lymphoma. Turning to the study itself: Patients were infused with nivolumab 3 mg/kg every 2 weeks. The study, taken as a whole, reports: At baseline, newly diagnosed patients reportedly showed less TCR diversity than healthy donors.

This clone was seen only once. The antigen is undetermined. CDR1 SGHAT and CDR2 FQNNGV come from the germline V gene. This CDR3 region has 13 residues. Trimming took off 0 bases at V and 6 bases at J, with 9 bases between the two ends. Exposure to brentuximab vedotin varied, and each patient had relapsed following autologous stem cell transplantation. Data came from immunoSEQ multiplex PCR; TCRdb stores just in-frame clones and leaves some out. The table shows about 13,000 clones, with roughly 78% occurring only once. This material consisted of peripheral blood mononuclear cells (PBMCs), taken at baseline. The receptor comes from a human donor with classical Hodgkin lymphoma. This chain links TRBV11-2 with TRBJ2-7; unclear D gene. CDR3 bases: TGTGCCAGCAGCTTAGATGGACGCGCCGAGCAGTACTTC. Translated, it gives CASSLDGRAEQYF.